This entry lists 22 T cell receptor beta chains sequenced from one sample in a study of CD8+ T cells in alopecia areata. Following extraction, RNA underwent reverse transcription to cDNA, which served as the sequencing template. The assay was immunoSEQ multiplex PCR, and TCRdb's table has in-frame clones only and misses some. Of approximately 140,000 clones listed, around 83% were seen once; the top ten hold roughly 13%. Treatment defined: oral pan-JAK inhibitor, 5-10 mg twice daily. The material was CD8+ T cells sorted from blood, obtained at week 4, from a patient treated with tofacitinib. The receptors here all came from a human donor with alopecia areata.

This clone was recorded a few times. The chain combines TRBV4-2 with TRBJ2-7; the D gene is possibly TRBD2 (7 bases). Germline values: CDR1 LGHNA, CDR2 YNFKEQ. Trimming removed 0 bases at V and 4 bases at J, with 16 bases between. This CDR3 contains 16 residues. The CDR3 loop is CASSQDAGALQYEQYF. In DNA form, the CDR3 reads TGTGCCAGCAGCCAAGATGCGGGGGCACTACAATACGAGCAGTACTTC.

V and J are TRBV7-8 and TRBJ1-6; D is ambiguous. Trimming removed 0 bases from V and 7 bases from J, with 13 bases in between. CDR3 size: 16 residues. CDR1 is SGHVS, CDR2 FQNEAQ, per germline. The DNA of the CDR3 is TGTGCCAGCAGCTTAGCGGGGATAGTCGACAATTCACCCCTCCACTTT. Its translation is CASSLAGIVDNSPLHF.

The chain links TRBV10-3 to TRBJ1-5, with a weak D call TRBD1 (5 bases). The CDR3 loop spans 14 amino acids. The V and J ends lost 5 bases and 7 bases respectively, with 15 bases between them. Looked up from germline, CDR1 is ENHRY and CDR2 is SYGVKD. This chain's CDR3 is CAISFTGLEQPQHF. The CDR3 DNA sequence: TGTGCCATCAGTTTTACAGGCCTAGAACAGCCCCAGCATTTT.

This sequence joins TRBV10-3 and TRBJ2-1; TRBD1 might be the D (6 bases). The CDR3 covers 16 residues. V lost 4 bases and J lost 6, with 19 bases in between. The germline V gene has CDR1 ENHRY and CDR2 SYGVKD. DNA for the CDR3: TGTGCCATCAGTGCCGCAGAGAACAGGGTTCTCAATGAGCAGTTCTTC. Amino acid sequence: CAISAAENRVLNEQFF.

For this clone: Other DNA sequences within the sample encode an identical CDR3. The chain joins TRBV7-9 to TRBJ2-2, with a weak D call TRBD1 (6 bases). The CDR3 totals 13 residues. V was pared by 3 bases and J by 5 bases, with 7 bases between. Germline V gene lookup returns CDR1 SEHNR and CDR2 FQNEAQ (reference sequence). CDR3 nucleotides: TGTGCCAGCAGCTTTACAGGGACCGGGGAGCTGTTTTTT. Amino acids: CASSFTGTGELFF.

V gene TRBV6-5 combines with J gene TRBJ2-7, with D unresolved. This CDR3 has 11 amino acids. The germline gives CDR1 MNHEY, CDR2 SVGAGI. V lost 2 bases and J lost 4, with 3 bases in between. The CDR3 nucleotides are TGTGCCAGCAGTTACCGATACGAGCAGTACTTC. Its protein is CASSYRYEQYF.

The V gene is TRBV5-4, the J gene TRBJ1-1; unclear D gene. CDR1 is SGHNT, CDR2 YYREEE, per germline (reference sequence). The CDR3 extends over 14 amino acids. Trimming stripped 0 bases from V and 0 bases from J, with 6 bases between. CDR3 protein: CASSLEVVNTEAFF. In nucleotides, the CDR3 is TGTGCCAGCAGCTTGGAGGTGGTGAACACTGAAGCTTTCTTT. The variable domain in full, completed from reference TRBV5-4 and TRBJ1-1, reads ETGVTQSPTHLIKTRGQQVTLRCSSQSGHNTVSWYQQALGQGPQFIFQYYREEENGRGNFPPRFSGLQFPNYSSELNVNALELDDSALYLCASSLEVVNTEAFFGQGTRLTVV.

The CDR3 coding sequence is TGCGCCAGCAGGAGGGACAGATCCTACGAGCAGTACTTC. Its translation is CASRRDRSYEQYF. This chain links TRBV10-2 with TRBJ2-7, with TRBD1 identical over 7 bases. Trimming at V came to 6 bases and at J to 1 base, leaving 3 bases not matched to a gene. The length of the CDR3 is 13 residues. Germline lookup yields CDR1 WSHSY and CDR2 SAAADI.

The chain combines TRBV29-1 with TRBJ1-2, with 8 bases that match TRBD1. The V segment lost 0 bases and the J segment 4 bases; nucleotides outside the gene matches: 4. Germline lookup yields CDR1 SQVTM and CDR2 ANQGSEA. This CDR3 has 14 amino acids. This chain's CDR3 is CSVEDVQGAYGYTF. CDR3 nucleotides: TGCAGCGTTGAAGATGTTCAGGGGGCCTATGGCTACACCTTC.

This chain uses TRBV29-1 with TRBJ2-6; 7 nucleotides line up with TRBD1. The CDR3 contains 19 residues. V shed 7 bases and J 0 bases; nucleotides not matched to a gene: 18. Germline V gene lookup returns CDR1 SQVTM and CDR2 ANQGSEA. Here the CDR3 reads CSALHVGTDLSSGANVLTF. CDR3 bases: TGCAGCGCCCTCCACGTGGGGACAGATTTATCCTCTGGGGCCAACGTCCTGACTTTC.

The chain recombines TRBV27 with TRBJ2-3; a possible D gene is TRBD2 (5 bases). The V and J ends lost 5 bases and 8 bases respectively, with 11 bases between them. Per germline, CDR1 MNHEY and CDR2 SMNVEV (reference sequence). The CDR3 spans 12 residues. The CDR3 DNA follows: TGTGCCAGCAGTCGGGGAGAAAGTACGCAGTATTTT. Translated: CASSRGESTQYF.

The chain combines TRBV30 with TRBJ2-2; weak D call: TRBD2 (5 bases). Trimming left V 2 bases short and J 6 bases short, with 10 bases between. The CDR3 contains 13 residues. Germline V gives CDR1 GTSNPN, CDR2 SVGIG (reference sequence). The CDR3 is CAWSTGLAGELFF. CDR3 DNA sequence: TGTGCCTGGAGTACCGGACTGGCCGGGGAGCTGTTTTTT. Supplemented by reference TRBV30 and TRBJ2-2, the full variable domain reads SQTIHQWPATLVQPVGSPLSLECTVEGTSNPNLYWYRQAAGRGLQLLFYSVGIGQISSEVPQNLSASRPQDRQFILSSKKLLLSDSGFYLCAWSTGLAGELFFGEGSRLTVL.

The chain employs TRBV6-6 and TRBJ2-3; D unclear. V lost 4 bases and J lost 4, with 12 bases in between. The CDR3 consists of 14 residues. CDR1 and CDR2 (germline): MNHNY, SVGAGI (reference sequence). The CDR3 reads CASSFAGSSDTQYF. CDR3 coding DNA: TGTGCCAGCAGTTTCGCTGGGTCTTCAGATACGCAGTATTTT.

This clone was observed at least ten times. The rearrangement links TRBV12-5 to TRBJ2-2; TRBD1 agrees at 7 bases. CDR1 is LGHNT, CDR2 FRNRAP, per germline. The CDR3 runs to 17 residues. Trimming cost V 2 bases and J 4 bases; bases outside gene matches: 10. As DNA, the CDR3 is TGTGCTAGTGGTTTGCCCTCGGGACAGCGATCCACCGGGGAGCTGTTTTTT. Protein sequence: CASGLPSGQRSTGELFF.

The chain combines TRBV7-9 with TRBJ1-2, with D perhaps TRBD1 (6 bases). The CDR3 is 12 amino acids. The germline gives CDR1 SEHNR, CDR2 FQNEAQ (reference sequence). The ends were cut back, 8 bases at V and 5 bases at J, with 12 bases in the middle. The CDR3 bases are TGTGCCAGCGTAGGGGGTTCGTATGGCTACACCTTC. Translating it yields CASVGGSYGYTF.

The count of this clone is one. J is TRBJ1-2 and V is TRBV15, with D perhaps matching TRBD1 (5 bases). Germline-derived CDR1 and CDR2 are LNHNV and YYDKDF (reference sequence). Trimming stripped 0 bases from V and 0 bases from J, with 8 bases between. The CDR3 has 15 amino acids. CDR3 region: CATSREGRANYGYTF. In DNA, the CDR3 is TGTGCCACCAGCAGAGAAGGCAGGGCTAACTATGGCTACACCTTC.

The CDR3 protein is CASSFQGGLFF. CDR3 coding DNA: TGTGCCAGCAGCTTCCAGGGGGGACTGTTTTTT. This chain connects TRBV7-9 to TRBJ1-4; the match to TRBD1 covers 7 bases. Looked up from germline, CDR1 is SEHNR and CDR2 is FQNEAQ (reference sequence). With 3 bases clipped from V and 13 bases from J, the junction kept 2 bases outside the gene matches. This CDR3 region has 11 residues.

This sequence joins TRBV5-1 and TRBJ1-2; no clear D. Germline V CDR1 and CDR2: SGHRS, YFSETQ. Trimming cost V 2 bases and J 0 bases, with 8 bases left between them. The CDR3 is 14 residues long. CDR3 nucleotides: TGCGCCAGCAGCTTTGACAACTCTAACTATGGCTACACCTTC. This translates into CASSFDNSNYGYTF.

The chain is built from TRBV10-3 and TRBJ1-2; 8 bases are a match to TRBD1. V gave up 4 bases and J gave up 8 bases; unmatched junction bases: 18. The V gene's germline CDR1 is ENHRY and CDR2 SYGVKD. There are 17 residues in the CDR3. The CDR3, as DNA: TGTGCCATCAGTGGACCTTGGGGACAGGAAAAGAATTTCGGCTACACCTTC. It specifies CAISGPWGQEKNFGYTF.

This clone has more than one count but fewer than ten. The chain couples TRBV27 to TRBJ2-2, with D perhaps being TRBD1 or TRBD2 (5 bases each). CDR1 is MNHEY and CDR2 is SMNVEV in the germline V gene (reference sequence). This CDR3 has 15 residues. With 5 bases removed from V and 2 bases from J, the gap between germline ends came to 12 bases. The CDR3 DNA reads TGTGCCAGCAGTATGGGGACCTATAACACCGGGGAGCTGTTTTTT. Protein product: CASSMGTYNTGELFF.

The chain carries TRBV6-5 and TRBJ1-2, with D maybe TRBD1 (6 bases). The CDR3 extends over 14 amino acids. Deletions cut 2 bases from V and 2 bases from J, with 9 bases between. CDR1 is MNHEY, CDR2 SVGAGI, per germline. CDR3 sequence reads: CASSYAGQNYGYTF. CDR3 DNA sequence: TGTGCCAGCAGTTACGCTGGACAGAACTATGGCTACACCTTC.

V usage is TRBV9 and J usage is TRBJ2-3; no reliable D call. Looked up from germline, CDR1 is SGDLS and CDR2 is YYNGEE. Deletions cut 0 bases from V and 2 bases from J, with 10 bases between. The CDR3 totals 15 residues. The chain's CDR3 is CASSVGGHTTDTQYF. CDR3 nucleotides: TGTGCCAGCAGCGTAGGAGGCCACACCACAGATACGCAGTATTTT. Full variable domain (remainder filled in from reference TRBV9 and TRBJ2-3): DSGVTQTPKHLITATGQRVTLRCSPRSGDLSVYWYQQSLDQGLQFLIQYYNGEERAKGNILERFSAQQFPDLHSELNLSSLELGDSALYFCASSVGGHTTDTQYFGPGTRLTVL.